These 14 T cell receptor beta chains share one sample of origin, sequenced in a study of blood T cells in healthy people across ages. Primed by a sample-barcoded 5' primer and a J-beta primer mix, a second PCR proceeded for about 7 to 11 cycles. TCRdb used MiXCR to reprocess the 5' RACE reads, holding one entry per CDR3 protein. The table lists 700,000 or so distinct CDR3 sequences, 35% to 50% of them singletons, with 25% to 30% in the top ten. The sample taken for sequencing was blood. The source is a man aged 80 or over in good health.

In regard to this clonotype: An end of the junction differs from the germline gene, which may be a read error. The V and J genes are TRBV5-6 and TRBJ2-1; 9 nucleotides align to TRBD2. The germline CDR1 and CDR2 sequences are SGHDT and YYEEEE. This CDR3 spans 15 amino acids. The CDR3: CTSSVIAGVENEQFF. CDR3 DNA: TGTACCAGCAGTGTCATAGCGGGAGTAGAGAATGAGCAGTTCTTC.

J is TRBJ1-2 and V is TRBV7-2, with D possibly being TRBD1 (5 bases). CDR3 size: 15 residues. V lost 1 base to trimming and J lost 4 bases, with 13 bases between them. CDR1 and CDR2 from the germline V gene are SGHTA and FQGNSA. CDR3 nucleotides: TGTGCCAGCAGCTTAGTAGGGACCGGGGCCTATGGCTACACCTTC. The encoded protein is CASSLVGTGAYGYTF.

The rearrangement joins TRBV7-2 to TRBJ2-1; 13 bases are a match to TRBD2. The germline V gene has CDR1 SGHTA and CDR2 FQGNSA. This CDR3 has 16 residues. V trimming: 3 bases; J trimming: 2 bases; junction bases outside the gene matches: 1. The CDR3 nucleotides are TGTGCCAGCAGCTTGACTAGCGGGGGGACCTACAATGAGCAGTTCTTC. It specifies CASSLTSGGTYNEQFF.

The genes are TRBV7-9 and TRBJ2-3, with 7 positions matching TRBD1. The germline gives CDR1 SEHNR, CDR2 FQNEAQ (reference sequence). This CDR3 is built from 16 residues. The trim removed 7 bases at V and 4 bases at J, leaving 14 bases unmatched. CDR3 protein: CASIQIDRVFSDTQYF. DNA of the CDR3: TGTGCCAGCATCCAAATCGACAGGGTATTTTCAGATACGCAGTATTTT.

The chain joins TRBV7-2 to TRBJ1-1; D may be TRBD1 (5 bases). CDR1 is SGHTA, CDR2 FQGNSA, per germline. CDR3 length: 16 residues. V lost 5 bases, J lost 1 base, and 17 bases lay in between. DNA of the CDR3: TGTGCCAGCAGCAATACAGGCTCATGGCGGAACACTGAAGCTTTCTTT. Translated, it gives CASSNTGSWRNTEAFF. Full variable domain (rest looked up from reference TRBV7-2 and TRBJ1-1): GAGVSQSPSNKVTEKGKDVELRCDPISGHTALYWYRQSLGQGLEFLIYFQGNSAPDKSGLPSDRFSAERTGGSVSTLTIQRTQQEDSAVYLCASSNTGSWRNTEAFFGQGTRLTVV.

The rearrangement uses TRBV7-9 and TRBJ2-5, with TRBD1 as a possible D gene (7 bases). The CDR3 runs to 11 residues. Trimming took off 4 bases at V and 11 bases at J, with 11 bases between the two ends. Germline lookup yields CDR1 SEHNR and CDR2 FQNEAQ (reference sequence). The CDR3 is CASSSSGGQYF. The CDR3 bases are TGTGCCAGCAGCTCCTCAGGGGGGCAGTACTTC.

CDR3 coding DNA: TGCAGCGTCATTATGGACAGCAGCAATCAGCCCCAGCATTTT. Translation gives CSVIMDSSNQPQHF. This rearrangement joins TRBV29-1 to TRBJ1-5; TRBD1 might be the D (6 bases). The CDR3 consists of 14 residues. Germline V lookup: CDR1 SQVTM, CDR2 ANQGSEA. V was cut by 6 bases and J by 1 base, with 13 bases left in between.

This clonotype was seen a handful of times. The chain recombines TRBV9 with TRBJ1-2; D may be TRBD1 (5 bases). The CDR3 spans 12 residues. CDR1 and CDR2 (germline): SGDLS, YYNGEE. Between the trimmed V and J ends, which lost 3 bases and 12 bases, there was a span of 15 bases. Written as DNA, the CDR3 is TGTGCCAGCAGCGCCGACAGCGCTAAGCACACCTTC. Translated, it gives CASSADSAKHTF.

The rearrangement uses TRBV4-2 and TRBJ2-1; 12 nucleotides align to TRBD2. CDR1 and CDR2 (germline): LGHNA, YNFKEQ. The CDR3 contains 16 residues. Losses at the gene ends were 0 bases for V and 10 bases for J; bases not matched to a gene: 7. The CDR3 DNA reads as TGTGCCAGCAGCCAAGATTGGACTAGCGGGGTTGGCGAGCAGTTCTTC. It encodes CASSQDWTSGVGEQFF.

This clonotype was recorded once. This clone may be a read error of a much larger clone one base away. The chain recombines TRBV6-5 with TRBJ2-5; 9 bases are shared with TRBD2. Germline V lookup: CDR1 MNHEY, CDR2 SVGAGI. The CDR3 extends over 16 amino acids. V dropped 6 bases and J dropped 11; count of bases not matched to a gene: 19. CDR3 coding DNA: TGTGCCAGCAGCCCTAAGGCGGGAGGGAACTACGGTGAGCAGTACTTC. Protein product: CASSPKAGGNYGEQYF.

This chain joins TRBV5-1 and TRBJ1-1; no firm D call. Per the germline V gene, CDR1 is SGHRS and CDR2 is YFSETQ. Trimming removed 1 base at V and 3 bases at J, with 13 bases between. The CDR3 extends over 15 amino acids. Here the CDR3 reads CASSLWVGGDTEAFF. The CDR3 coding sequence is TGCGCCAGCAGCTTGTGGGTAGGTGGCGACACTGAAGCTTTCTTT.

The chain combines TRBV7-2 with TRBJ2-7, with D perhaps given as TRBD1 or TRBD2 (5 bases each). V was cut by 1 base and J by 1 base, with 11 bases left in between. The CDR3 loop spans 15 amino acids. CDR1 is SGHTA, CDR2 FQGNSA, per germline. Here the CDR3 reads CASSLVGTESYEQYF. DNA of the CDR3: TGTGCCAGCAGCTTAGTCGGGACGGAGTCCTACGAGCAGTACTTC. Combining the CDR3 with reference TRBV7-2 and TRBJ2-7 gives the whole variable domain GAGVSQSPSNKVTEKGKDVELRCDPISGHTALYWYRQSLGQGLEFLIYFQGNSAPDKSGLPSDRFSAERTGGSVSTLTIQRTQQEDSAVYLCASSLVGTESYEQYFGPGTRLTVT.

The V and J genes are TRBV27 and TRBJ1-2; no reliable D call. The V end lost 6 bases, the J end lost 7 bases, and 21 bases lay between the germline ends. The length of the CDR3 is 15 residues. Germline values: CDR1 MNHEY, CDR2 SMNVEV (reference sequence). The DNA for the CDR3 is TGTGCCAGCAGGCTCGTGGCAGGCCCCTTTAGTGGCTACACCTTC. This gives the protein CASRLVAGPFSGYTF.

This rearrangement joins TRBV5-5 to TRBJ2-7; 9 nucleotides match TRBD2. The J call could be wrong; TRBJ2-5 is a better fit for the DNA end. This CDR3 region has 14 residues. Germline values: CDR1 SGHKS, CDR2 YYEKEE (reference sequence). The DNA for the CDR3 is TGTGCCAGCAGCCCGGGACTAGCCCCAGAGACCCAGTACTTC. Amino acids: CASSPGLAPETQYF.